The next 11 T cell receptor beta chains were all read from a single sample in a study of T cell repertoires in cytomegalovirus infection. TCRdb re-called the reads through MiXCR, storing one row per CDR3 protein. Of a few hundred thousand distinct CDR3 sequences listed, 20% to 25% are singletons. These receptors have no known antigen. Material: cultured PBMCs, obtained from culture after CMV antigen stimulation. These receptors came from a human donor in good health (CMV status not recorded). Some clones in this sample may be carry-over from other donors' samples.

This clonotype turned up a few times. This chain joins TRBV28 and TRBJ1-2; 8 bases agree with TRBD1. Losses at the gene ends were 3 bases for V and 2 bases for J; bases not matched to a gene: 8. The CDR3 runs to 16 residues. The V gene's germline CDR1 is MDHEN and CDR2 SYDVKM. The CDR3: CASSLPLQGANYGYTF. For the CDR3, the DNA is TGTGCCAGCAGTTTGCCCCTCCAGGGGGCGAACTATGGCTACACCTTC.

V usage is TRBV9 and J usage is TRBJ2-5, with D perhaps TRBD1 (5 bases). In germline, CDR1 is SGDLS, CDR2 YYNGEE. V gave up 0 bases and J gave up 5 bases, with 8 bases separating them. The CDR3 contains 13 residues. Written as DNA, the CDR3 is TGTGCCAGCAGCGTAGGGGGCATGGAGACCCAGTACTTC. Translation gives CASSVGGMETQYF.

This clonotype was picked up many times. Here the CDR3 DNA reads TGTGCCAGCAGCTCCGGACAGGGACCCGCAGATACGCAGTATTTT. Protein sequence: CASSSGQGPADTQYF. The chain couples TRBV7-8 to TRBJ2-3; 8 bases are shared with TRBD1. V was pared by 4 bases and J by 4 bases, with 7 bases of the junction left unmatched. Germline V gene data show CDR1 as SGHVS and CDR2 as FQNEAQ. This CDR3 has 15 amino acids.

This rearrangement joins TRBV27 to TRBJ2-7, with 9 bases that match TRBD2. The trim removed 8 bases at V and 2 bases at J, leaving 4 bases unmatched. Germline V gene data show CDR1 as MNHEY and CDR2 as SMNVEV (reference sequence). The CDR3 covers 13 residues. The CDR3 here is CASAPSGAYEQYF. The CDR3 nucleotides read TGTGCCAGCGCCCCTAGCGGGGCCTACGAGCAGTACTTC.

This chain joins TRBV5-1 and TRBJ1-1; D ambiguous. CDR1 is SGHRS, CDR2 YFSETQ, per germline. The CDR3 extends over 14 amino acids. V was clipped by 1 base and J by 8 bases, with 15 bases between them. The CDR3 sequence: CASSLRTETLEAFF. The CDR3 region has the DNA TGCGCCAGCAGCTTGAGAACGGAAACTCTGGAAGCTTTCTTT.

The V and J genes are TRBV19 and TRBJ1-1; D remains ambiguous. Between the trimmed V and J ends, which lost 3 bases and 7 bases, there was a span of 12 bases. Germline V CDR1 and CDR2: LNHDA, SQIVND (reference sequence). The CDR3 extends over 13 amino acids. CDR3 region: CASSMVQPFEAFF. In DNA form, the CDR3 reads TGTGCCAGTAGTATGGTCCAGCCTTTTGAAGCTTTCTTT.

Ten or more counts support this clonotype. V usage is TRBV11-2 and J usage is TRBJ2-7; D not certain. The CDR3 is 12 residues long. Germline CDR1 is SGHAT and CDR2 is FQNNGV. Trimming took 0 bases from V and 7 from J, leaving 7 bases between them. For the CDR3, the DNA is TGTGCCAGCAGCTTAGAACTGGGGGAGCAGTACGTC. Translated, it gives CASSLELGEQYV.

The chain combines TRBV20-1 with TRBJ1-2; no clear D. V was clipped by 3 bases and J by 5 bases, with 16 bases between them. CDR1 is DFQATT and CDR2 is SNEGSKA in the germline V gene (reference sequence). This CDR3 is 14 amino acids long. The CDR3 protein is CSASDFGRQYGYTF. For the CDR3, the DNA is TGCAGTGCTAGTGACTTCGGACGGCAATATGGCTACACCTTC.

This clonotype was recorded a few times. This chain links TRBV12-3 or TRBV12-4 with TRBJ2-1, with D maybe TRBD2 (6 bases). The V and J ends lost 1 base and 9 bases respectively, with 10 bases between them. This CDR3 spans 13 amino acids. The chain's CDR3 is CASSLVLRGEQFF. The CDR3 region has the DNA TGTGCCAGCAGTTTAGTGCTGCGGGGTGAGCAGTTCTTC.

This clonotype came up a few times. The chain couples TRBV7-3 to TRBJ2-1, with D perhaps TRBD2 (5 bases). Germline V gene sequence: CDR1 SGHTA, CDR2 FQGTGA. Trimming cost V 5 bases and J 8 bases, with 16 bases left between them. The CDR3 extends over 14 amino acids. The CDR3: CASSRGATVDEQFF. The CDR3 DNA reads as TGTGCCAGCAGCCGGGGTGCCACAGTGGATGAGCAGTTCTTC.

The CDR3 DNA reads as TGTGCCACCAGCCCAAGGGGACTAGAGAACACCGGGGAGCTGTTTTTT. This codes for CATSPRGLENTGELFF. This chain connects TRBV15 to TRBJ2-2; 8 bases align to TRBD2. Germline loops: CDR1 LNHNV, CDR2 YYDKDF (reference sequence). With V trimmed by 5 bases and J by 1 base, 6 bases remained unmatched. The CDR3 runs to 16 residues.